This T cell receptor (beta chain) was sequenced during a study of OX40 agonist ivuxolimab in advanced cancers. Produced via immunoSEQ multiplex PCR; TCRdb's table is partial and in-frame only. This table holds some 61,000 clones, under 90% found once. Trimming took off 10 bases at V and 0 bases at J, with 7 bases between the two ends. Germline CDR1 KGHSH, CDR2 LQKENI. CDR3 length: 13 amino acids. Findings and caveats of the study: Circulating CD4+ and CD8+ T cells showed clonal expansion by week 6 at 0.1 to 3.0 mg/kg.

A word on this clone: Antigen specificity is unknown.

The source of this sequence is an adult with an advanced solid tumor such as melanoma, head and neck, liver or kidney cancer. The sample here was CD4+ or CD8+ T cells sorted from blood, taken in a trial of the OX40 agonist ivuxolimab. The genes are TRBV18 and TRBJ2-6; tentative D call: TRBD2 (5 bases). The chain's CDR3 is CATRDSGANVLTF. Here the CDR3 DNA reads TGTGCCACCCGGGACTCTGGGGCCAACGTCCTGACTTTC.